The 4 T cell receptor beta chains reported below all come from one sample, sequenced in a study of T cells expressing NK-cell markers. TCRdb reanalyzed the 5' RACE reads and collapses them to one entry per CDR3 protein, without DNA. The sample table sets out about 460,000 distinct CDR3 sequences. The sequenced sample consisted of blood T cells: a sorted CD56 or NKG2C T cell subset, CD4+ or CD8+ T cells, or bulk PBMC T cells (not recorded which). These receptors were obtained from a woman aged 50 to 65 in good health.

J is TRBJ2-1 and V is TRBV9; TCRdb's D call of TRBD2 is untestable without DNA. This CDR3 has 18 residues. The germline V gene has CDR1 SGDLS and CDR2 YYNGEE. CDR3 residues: CASSVGEFGTSGYIEQFF. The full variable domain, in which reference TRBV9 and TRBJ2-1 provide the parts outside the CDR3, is DSGVTQTPKHLITATGQRVTLRCSPRSGDLSVYWYQQSLDQGLQFLIQYYNGEERAKGNILERFSAQQFPDLHSELNLSSLELGDSALYFCASSVGEFGTSGYIEQFFGPGTRLTVL.

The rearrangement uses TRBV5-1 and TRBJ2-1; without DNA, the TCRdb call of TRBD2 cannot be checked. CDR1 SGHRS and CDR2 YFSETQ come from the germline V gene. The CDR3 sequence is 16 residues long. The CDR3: CASSLAEGGRDNEQFF.

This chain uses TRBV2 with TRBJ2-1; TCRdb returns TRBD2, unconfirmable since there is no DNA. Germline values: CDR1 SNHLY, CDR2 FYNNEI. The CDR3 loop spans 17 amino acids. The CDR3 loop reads CASSRGLAGVGINEQFF.

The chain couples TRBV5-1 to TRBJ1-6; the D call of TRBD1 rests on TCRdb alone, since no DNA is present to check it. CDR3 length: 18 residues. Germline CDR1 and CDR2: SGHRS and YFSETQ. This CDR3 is CASSLRPGTGMGNSPLHF.